Following are 30 T cell receptor beta chains from one sample sequenced in a study of blood T cell repertoires in COVID-19. Some clones are missing from TCRdb's copy, which holds only in-frame ones; the method was immunoSEQ multiplex PCR. Here the sample spans 61,000 or so clones, around nine tenths being singletons. The sequencing input was peripheral blood. The receptors derive from a woman older than 75 with active COVID-19.

This chain connects TRBV5-6 to TRBJ2-3, with TRBD2 identical over 13 bases. With V trimmed by 7 bases and J by 6 bases, 11 bases remained unmatched. This CDR3 has 16 residues. CDR1 SGHDT and CDR2 YYEEEE come from the germline V gene. The CDR3 coding sequence is TGTGCCAGCGATAGGAAGCTGGGACTAGCGGGGGATACGCAGTATTTT. Translating it yields CASDRKLGLAGDTQYF.

This rearrangement joins TRBV2 to TRBJ1-5, with D tentatively TRBD1 (5 bases). CDR3 length: 15 residues. Looked up from germline, CDR1 is SNHLY and CDR2 is FYNNEI. The germline V and J ends were trimmed by 6 bases and 0 bases, with 12 bases remaining between them. The CDR3 here is CASRARQNSNQPQHF. CDR3 coding DNA: TGTGCCAGCAGGGCGCGACAGAATAGCAATCAGCCCCAGCATTTT.

The J gene is TRBJ1-2, the V gene TRBV28, with TRBD1 matching over 10 bases. The CDR3 covers 16 residues. After removal of 4 bases from V and 2 bases from J, the junction contained 7 bases not matched to a gene. Germline lookup yields CDR1 MDHEN and CDR2 SYDVKM. CDR3 protein: CASSSQRTGGNYGYTF. CDR3 nucleotide sequence: TGTGCCAGCAGTTCCCAAAGGACAGGGGGGAACTATGGCTACACCTTC.

This rearrangement joins TRBV4-2 to TRBJ1-6; TRBD1 might be the D (5 bases). Germline-derived CDR1 and CDR2 are LGHNA and YNFKEQ. This CDR3 contains 12 residues. V lost 5 bases and J 8 bases, leaving 7 bases between the germline ends. The CDR3 bases are TGTGCCAGCAGCTCCAGGGATTCACCCCTCCACTTT. This encodes CASSSRDSPLHF.

This rearrangement joins TRBV19 to TRBJ1-6; 8 bases agree with TRBD1. The CDR3 runs to 16 residues. V gave up 3 bases and J gave up 7 bases; unmatched junction bases: 8. The V gene's germline CDR1 is LNHDA and CDR2 SQIVND (reference sequence). The CDR3 coding sequence is TGTGCCAGTAGTATCCGCAGGGGGCGCGGCAATTCACCCCTCCACTTT. Protein product: CASSIRRGRGNSPLHF.

V usage is TRBV28 and J usage is TRBJ1-2, with 8 positions matching TRBD1. Unmatched junction bases numbered 10, after V lost 3 bases and J lost 10 bases. There are 14 residues in the CDR3. Germline V gene data show CDR1 as MDHEN and CDR2 as SYDVKM. The CDR3, as DNA: TGTGCCAGCAGTTTCAGACTGACAGGGGCGGACTACACCTTC. This codes for CASSFRLTGADYTF.

V is TRBV3-1 (or the pseudogene TRBV3-2) and J is TRBJ2-7; 9 bases are a match to TRBD1. The CDR3 consists of 14 residues. V trimming: 5 bases; J trimming: 0 bases; junction bases outside the gene matches: 2. Per the germline V gene, CDR1 is LGHDT and CDR2 is YNNKEL (reference sequence). The chain's CDR3 is CASSGTGNSYEQYF. The DNA for the CDR3 is TGTGCCAGCAGCGGGACAGGGAACTCCTACGAGCAGTACTTC.

This clone has just a few counts. The gene calls are TRBV2 and TRBJ1-2, with a tentative D call TRBD1 (6 bases). CDR3 size: 13 residues. The germline V and J ends were trimmed by 6 bases and 2 bases, with 10 bases remaining between them. CDR1 is SNHLY, CDR2 FYNNEI, per germline. CDR3 coding DNA: TGTGCCAGCAGAAGGGACATCAACTATGGCTACACCTTC. Encoded protein: CASRRDINYGYTF.

V is TRBV9 and J is TRBJ2-1; 11 bases fit TRBD2. The CDR3 consists of 17 residues. V gave up 4 bases and J gave up 7 bases; unmatched junction bases: 13. CDR1 is SGDLS, CDR2 YYNGEE, per germline. This CDR3 reads CASSPRLIAGGANEQFF. The CDR3 DNA sequence: TGTGCCAGCAGCCCCCGCCTAATAGCGGGGGGGGCTAATGAGCAGTTCTTC.

J is TRBJ2-3 and V is TRBV11-2; 7 positions match TRBD1. Germline V CDR1 and CDR2: SGHAT, FQNNGV. The V and J ends lost 3 bases and 3 bases, in that order; junction bases with no gene match: 9. This CDR3 spans 16 amino acids. The CDR3 region is CASSFVPGQPTDTQYF. CDR3 nucleotides: TGTGCCAGCAGCTTTGTCCCGGGACAGCCGACAGATACGCAGTATTTT.

The V and J genes are TRBV21-1 and TRBJ1-2. TRBV21-1 is shown as a pseudogene. The CDR3 spans 14 residues. CDR3 sequence: CASSIWRESYGYTF. In nucleotides, the CDR3 is TGTGCCAGCAGCATCTGGAGGGAAAGCTATGGCTACACCTTC.

The V and J genes are TRBV9 and TRBJ1-1; D ambiguous. From germline, CDR1 is SGDLS and CDR2 YYNGEE. V lost 0 bases, J lost 0 bases, and 6 bases lay in between. CDR3 length: 14 amino acids. CDR3 in DNA: TGTGCCAGCAGCGTAGATCCGGTGAACACTGAAGCTTTCTTT. This encodes CASSVDPVNTEAFF.

This CDR3 reads CASSQYDSFNEKLFF. The DNA of the CDR3 is TGCGCCAGCAGCCAGTACGACAGTTTTAATGAAAAACTGTTTTTT. The chain joins TRBV4-3 to TRBJ1-4, with a possible D match to TRBD1 (5 bases). CDR1 is LGHNA, CDR2 YSLEER, per germline. V was pared by 3 bases and J by 4 bases, with 12 bases between. The CDR3 is 15 amino acids.

Here the CDR3 reads CASSRTGVLGTEAFF. In DNA form, the CDR3 reads TGTGCCAGCAGCAGGACAGGGGTTTTGGGCACTGAAGCTTTCTTT. This chain links TRBV7-2 with TRBJ1-1; 9 bases are shared with TRBD1. CDR1 is SGHTA, CDR2 FQGNSA, per germline. V was clipped by 5 bases and J by 4 bases; unmatched bases: 8. The CDR3 totals 15 residues.

V gene TRBV2 combines with J gene TRBJ2-6; 8 bases match TRBD1. The V and J ends lost 7 bases and 0 bases, in that order; junction bases with no gene match: 5. Germline assignment: CDR1 SNHLY and CDR2 FYNNEI. The CDR3 has 16 amino acids. The DNA for the CDR3 is TGTGCCAGCACAGGGGGCCGGACCTCTGGGGCCAACGTCCTGACTTTC. Residues: CASTGGRTSGANVLTF.

This chain connects TRBV10-3 to TRBJ2-1, with 11 bases that match TRBD2. Germline V CDR1 and CDR2: ENHRY, SYGVKD. The CDR3 is made up of 16 amino acids. Trimming removed 4 bases from V and 5 bases from J; junction bases left unmatched: 7. Written as DNA, the CDR3 is TGTGCCATCAGTGGGGGACTAGCGGTAGTCGACAATGAGCAGTTCTTC. Encoded protein: CAISGGLAVVDNEQFF.

This clone was recorded once. This chain uses TRBV7-8 with TRBJ1-2, with D hard to call. This CDR3 is built from 12 residues. Trimming took off 5 bases at V and 5 bases at J, with 9 bases between the two ends. Per germline, CDR1 SGHVS and CDR2 FQNEAQ. DNA of the CDR3: TGTGCCAGCAGCCTCGAAGCGTATGGCTACACCTTC. Protein: CASSLEAYGYTF.

This clone appeared a few times. The gene calls are TRBV5-1 and TRBJ2-7; no definite D call. The V end was cut by 4 bases, the J end by 5 bases, with 16 bases between. CDR3 length: 14 amino acids. Germline V gene lookup returns CDR1 SGHRS and CDR2 YFSETQ. CDR3 amino acids: CASSPPGSWDEQYF. The DNA for the CDR3 is TGCGCCAGCAGCCCTCCCGGGTCCTGGGACGAGCAGTACTTC. Full variable domain (remainder filled in from reference TRBV5-1 and TRBJ2-7): KAGVTQTPRYLIKTRGQQVTLSCSPISGHRSVSWYQQTPGQGLQFLFEYFSETQRNKGNFPGRFSGRQFSNSRSEMNVSTLELGDSALYLCASSPPGSWDEQYFGPGTRLTVT.

This rearrangement joins TRBV28 to TRBJ2-3; D call uncertain. Trimming removed 5 bases at V and 2 bases at J, with 8 bases between. This CDR3 comprises 13 residues. CDR1 MDHEN and CDR2 SYDVKM come from the germline V gene. In DNA form, the CDR3 reads TGTGCCAGCAGTCGCTGGGCCACAGATACGCAGTATTTT. Amino acid sequence: CASSRWATDTQYF. The full variable domain, rest sourced from reference TRBV28 and TRBJ2-3, is DVKVTQSSRYLVKRTGEKVFLECVQDMDHENMFWYRQDPGLGLRLIYFSYDVKMKEKGDIPEGYSVSREKKERFSLILESASTNQTSMYLCASSRWATDTQYFGPGTRLTVL.

The J gene is TRBJ1-2, the V gene TRBV4-2, with D perhaps TRBD1 (5 bases). From germline, CDR1 is LGHNA and CDR2 YNFKEQ. V gave up 3 bases and J gave up 0 bases, with 8 bases separating them. The CDR3 extends over 14 amino acids. In nucleotides, the CDR3 is TGTGCCAGCAGCCAGGCGGGGGCTAACTATGGCTACACCTTC. It codes for CASSQAGANYGYTF.

This sequence joins TRBV4-3 and TRBJ1-2, with a weak D call TRBD1 (6 bases). Trimming took off 0 bases at V and 0 bases at J, with 11 bases between the two ends. This CDR3 contains 16 residues. Germline loops: CDR1 LGHNA, CDR2 YSLEER. CDR3 residues: CASSQDRGQPNYGYTF. Here the CDR3 DNA reads TGCGCCAGCAGCCAAGATCGAGGACAGCCTAACTATGGCTACACCTTC.

The chain combines TRBV9 with TRBJ2-5, with a weak D call TRBD2 (7 bases). The CDR3 totals 17 residues. CDR1 SGDLS and CDR2 YYNGEE come from the germline V gene. Trimming pared 7 bases from V and 5 bases from J, leaving 27 bases between. The CDR3 DNA reads as TGTGCCAGCTGCGCACGGCGTTGGGGGGGGGCGGGGGAGACCCAGTACTTC. It specifies CASCARRWGGAGETQYF.

This chain joins TRBV5-4 and TRBJ2-7, with TRBD2 matching over 9 bases. CDR3 length: 15 amino acids. V lost 1 base, J lost 3 bases, and 5 bases stayed unmatched. Germline V gene lookup returns CDR1 SGHNT and CDR2 YYREEE (reference sequence). This CDR3 reads CASSLMAGGDYEQYF. The DNA of the CDR3 is TGTGCCAGCAGCTTGATGGCGGGGGGGGACTACGAGCAGTACTTC.

The chain joins TRBV7-2 to TRBJ2-3, with a possible D match to TRBD2 (7 bases). The V gene's germline CDR1 is SGHTA and CDR2 FQGNSA. Trimming removed 7 bases at V and 5 bases at J, with 19 bases between. The CDR3 totals 15 residues. The CDR3 loop reads CASTRGAGVLDTQYF. DNA for the CDR3: TGTGCCAGCACCCGGGGGGCGGGGGTGCTAGATACGCAGTATTTT.

This clone occurred once. The chain has TRBV3-1 (or the pseudogene TRBV3-2) and TRBJ2-3, with D tentatively TRBD2 (7 bases). The CDR3 has 16 residues. V gave up 3 bases and J gave up 8 bases, with 21 bases separating them. Germline V gene sequence: CDR1 LGHDT, CDR2 YNNKEL (reference sequence). In nucleotides, the CDR3 is TGTGCCAGCAGCCACTCCGGCGGGGGCCCCTCAGGTACGCAGTATTTT. Translation: CASSHSGGGPSGTQYF.

In its sample, this clone was seen once. The J gene is TRBJ2-7, the V gene TRBV5-6, with 7 bases matching TRBD2. Germline V CDR1 and CDR2: SGHDT, YYEEEE. The ends lost 0 bases at V and 2 bases at J; junction bases unmatched: 8. CDR3 length: 16 amino acids. The CDR3 nucleotides are TGTGCCAGCAGCTTGGTGAGCGGGGTCGGCCCCTACGAGCAGTACTTC. This codes for CASSLVSGVGPYEQYF.

V and J are TRBV6-6 and TRBJ2-1; weak D call: TRBD2 (6 bases). The V gene's germline CDR1 is MNHNY and CDR2 SVGAGI (reference sequence). V was clipped by 8 bases and J by 7 bases, with 18 bases between them. The CDR3 sequence is 14 residues long. Written as DNA, the CDR3 is TGTGCCAGCCAAGCGGGTCCCCCGGGAAATGAGCAGTTCTTC. Its translation: CASQAGPPGNEQFF.

This chain links TRBV12-3 or TRBV12-4 with TRBJ2-5; no clear D. The length of the CDR3 is 13 residues. The V end lost 7 bases, the J end lost 4 bases, and 13 bases lay between the germline ends. The CDR3 DNA sequence: TGTGCCAGCACCACTCCGGGTAGAGAGACCCAGTACTTC. Protein sequence: CASTTPGRETQYF.

The CDR3 bases are TGTGCCAGCAGCTTGCGAACGGGGGGGCAAGAGACCCAGTACTTC. It specifies CASSLRTGGQETQYF. The chain carries TRBV5-6 and TRBJ2-5; 8 nucleotides agree with TRBD2. This CDR3 has 15 amino acids. The V gene's germline CDR1 is SGHDT and CDR2 YYEEEE. V lost 1 base to trimming and J lost 2 bases; unmatched junction nucleotides: 4.

The chain carries TRBV5-1 and TRBJ1-1, with D perhaps TRBD1 (5 bases). CDR1 is SGHRS and CDR2 is YFSETQ in the germline V gene. The V end lost 0 bases, the J end lost 4 bases, and 10 bases lay between the germline ends. This CDR3 region has 14 residues. CDR3: CASSLVARATEAFF. The CDR3 nucleotides read TGCGCCAGCAGCTTGGTTGCCAGGGCCACTGAAGCTTTCTTT.